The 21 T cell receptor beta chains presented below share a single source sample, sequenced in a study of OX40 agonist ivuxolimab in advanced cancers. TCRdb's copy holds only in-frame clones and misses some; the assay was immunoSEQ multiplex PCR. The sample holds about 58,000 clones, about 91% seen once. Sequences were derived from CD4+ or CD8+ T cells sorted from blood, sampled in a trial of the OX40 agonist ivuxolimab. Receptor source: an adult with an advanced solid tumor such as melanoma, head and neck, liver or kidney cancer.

The CDR3 region is CASSLGGALNNEQFF. The CDR3 bases are TGTGCCAGCAGCTTAGGGGGAGCGTTAAACAATGAGCAGTTCTTC. V is TRBV11-3 and J is TRBJ2-1, with D possibly matching TRBD2 (5 bases). There are 15 residues in the CDR3. The germline V gene has CDR1 SGHNT and CDR2 YENEEA. V was clipped by 1 base and J by 5 bases, with 12 bases between them.

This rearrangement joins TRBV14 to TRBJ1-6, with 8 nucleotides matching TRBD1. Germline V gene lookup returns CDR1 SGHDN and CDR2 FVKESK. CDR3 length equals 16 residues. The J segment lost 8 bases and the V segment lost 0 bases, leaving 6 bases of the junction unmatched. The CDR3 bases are TGTGCCAGCAGCCAAGAGTGGTACAGGGGGTATTCACCCCTCCACTTT. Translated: CASSQEWYRGYSPLHF. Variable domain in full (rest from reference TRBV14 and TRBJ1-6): EAGVTQFPSHSVIEKGQTVTLRCDPISGHDNLYWYRRVMGKEIKFLLHFVKESKQDESGMPNNRFLAERTGGTYSTLKVQPAELEDSGVYFCASSQEWYRGYSPLHFGNGTRLTVT.

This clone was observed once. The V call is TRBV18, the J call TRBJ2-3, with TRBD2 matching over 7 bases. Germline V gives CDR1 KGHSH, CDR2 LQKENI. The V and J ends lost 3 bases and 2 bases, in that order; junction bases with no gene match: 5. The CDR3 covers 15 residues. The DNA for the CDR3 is TGTGCCAGCTCACCGCTAGCGGCTGTCACAGATACGCAGTATTTT. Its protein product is CASSPLAAVTDTQYF.

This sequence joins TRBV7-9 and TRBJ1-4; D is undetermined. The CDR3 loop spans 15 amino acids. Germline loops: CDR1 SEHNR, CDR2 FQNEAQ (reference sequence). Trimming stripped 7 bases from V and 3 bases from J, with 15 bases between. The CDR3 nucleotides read TGTGCCAGCACGTATTATCGGGGATCTAATGAAAAACTGTTTTTT. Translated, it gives CASTYYRGSNEKLFF. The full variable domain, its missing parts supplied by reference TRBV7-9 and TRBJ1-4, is DTGVSQNPRHKITKRGQNVTFRCDPISEHNRLYWYRQTLGQGPEFLTYFQNEAQLEKSRLLSDRFSAERPKGSFSTLEIQRTEQGDSAMYLCASTYYRGSNEKLFFGSGTQLSVL.

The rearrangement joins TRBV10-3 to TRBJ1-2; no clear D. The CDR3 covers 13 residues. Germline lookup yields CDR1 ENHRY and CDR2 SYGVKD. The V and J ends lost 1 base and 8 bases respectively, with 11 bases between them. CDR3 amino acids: CAISELKGHGYTF. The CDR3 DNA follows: TGTGCCATCAGTGAGTTGAAGGGTCACGGCTACACCTTC.

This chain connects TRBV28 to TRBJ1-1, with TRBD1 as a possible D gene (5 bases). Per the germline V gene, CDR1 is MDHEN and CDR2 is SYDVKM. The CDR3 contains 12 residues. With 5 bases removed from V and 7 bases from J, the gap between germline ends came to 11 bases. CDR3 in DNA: TGTGCCAGCAGTCCCAGGGTTTTTGAAGCTTTCTTT. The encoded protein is CASSPRVFEAFF.

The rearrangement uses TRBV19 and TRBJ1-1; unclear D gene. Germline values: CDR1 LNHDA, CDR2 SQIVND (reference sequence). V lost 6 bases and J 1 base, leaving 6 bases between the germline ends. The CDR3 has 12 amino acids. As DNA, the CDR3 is TGTGCCAGTAGAAAGCAGAACACTGAAGCTTTCTTT. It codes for CASRKQNTEAFF.

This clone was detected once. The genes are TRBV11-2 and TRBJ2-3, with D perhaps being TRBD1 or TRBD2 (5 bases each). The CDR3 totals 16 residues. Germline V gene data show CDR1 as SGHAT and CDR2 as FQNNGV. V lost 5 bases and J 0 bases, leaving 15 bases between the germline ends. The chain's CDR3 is CASSARGGISTDTQYF. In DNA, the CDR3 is TGTGCCAGCAGCGCACGGGGCGGAATTAGCACAGATACGCAGTATTTT.

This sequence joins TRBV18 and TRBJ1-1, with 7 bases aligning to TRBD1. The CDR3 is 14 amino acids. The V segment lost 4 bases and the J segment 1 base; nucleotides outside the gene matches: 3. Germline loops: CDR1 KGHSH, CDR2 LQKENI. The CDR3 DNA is TGTGCCAGCTCACTACGGGACAGGAACACTGAAGCTTTCTTT. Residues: CASSLRDRNTEAFF.

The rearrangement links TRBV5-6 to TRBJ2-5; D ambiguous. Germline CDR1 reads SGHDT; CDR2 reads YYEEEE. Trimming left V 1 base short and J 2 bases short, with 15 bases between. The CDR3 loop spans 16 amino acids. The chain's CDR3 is CASSLFRAALQETQYF. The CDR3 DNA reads TGTGCCAGCAGCTTGTTTCGCGCGGCCTTGCAAGAGACCCAGTACTTC.

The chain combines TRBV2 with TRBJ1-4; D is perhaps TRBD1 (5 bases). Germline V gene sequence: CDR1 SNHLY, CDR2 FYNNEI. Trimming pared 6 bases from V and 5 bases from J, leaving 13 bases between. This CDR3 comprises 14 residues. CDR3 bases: TGTGCCAGCAGCGGGACTGAGAGGAATGAAAAACTGTTTTTT. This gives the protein CASSGTERNEKLFF.

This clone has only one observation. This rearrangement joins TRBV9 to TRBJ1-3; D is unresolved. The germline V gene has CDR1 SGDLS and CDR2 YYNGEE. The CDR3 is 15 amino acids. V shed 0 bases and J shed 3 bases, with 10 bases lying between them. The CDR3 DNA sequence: TGTGCCAGCAGCGTAGGACTGTCCGATGGAAACACCATATATTTT. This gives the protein CASSVGLSDGNTIYF.

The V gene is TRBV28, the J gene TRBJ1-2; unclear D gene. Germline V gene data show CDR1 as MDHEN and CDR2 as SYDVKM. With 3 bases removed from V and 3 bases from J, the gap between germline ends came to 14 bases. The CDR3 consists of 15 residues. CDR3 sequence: CASSFRRSSDYGYTF. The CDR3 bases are TGTGCCAGCAGTTTTCGTCGTAGCTCAGACTATGGCTACACCTTC.

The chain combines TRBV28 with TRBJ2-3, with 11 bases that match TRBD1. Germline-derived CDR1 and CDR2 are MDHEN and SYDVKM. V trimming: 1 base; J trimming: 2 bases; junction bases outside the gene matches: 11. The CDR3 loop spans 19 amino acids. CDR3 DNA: TGTGCCAGCAGTTTATTACTGGTCGTGGACAGGGGGCCCACAGATACGCAGTATTTT. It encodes CASSLLLVVDRGPTDTQYF.

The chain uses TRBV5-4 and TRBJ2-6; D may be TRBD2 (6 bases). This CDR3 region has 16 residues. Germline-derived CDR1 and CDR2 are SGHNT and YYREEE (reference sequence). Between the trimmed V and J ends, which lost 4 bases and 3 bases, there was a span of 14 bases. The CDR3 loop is CASSKGPGDGANVLTF. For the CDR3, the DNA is TGTGCCAGCAGCAAGGGCCCGGGAGATGGGGCCAACGTCCTGACTTTC. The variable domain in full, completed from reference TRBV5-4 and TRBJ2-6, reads ETGVTQSPTHLIKTRGQQVTLRCSSQSGHNTVSWYQQALGQGPQFIFQYYREEENGRGNFPPRFSGLQFPNYSSELNVNALELDDSALYLCASSKGPGDGANVLTFGAGSRLTVL.

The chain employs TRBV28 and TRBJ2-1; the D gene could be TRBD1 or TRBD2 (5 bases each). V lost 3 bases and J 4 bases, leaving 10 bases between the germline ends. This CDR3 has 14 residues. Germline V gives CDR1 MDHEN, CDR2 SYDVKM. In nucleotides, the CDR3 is TGTGCCAGCAGTTTTGGGACGGAGTACAATGAGCAGTTCTTC. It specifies CASSFGTEYNEQFF. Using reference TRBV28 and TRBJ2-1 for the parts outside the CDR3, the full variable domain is DVKVTQSSRYLVKRTGEKVFLECVQDMDHENMFWYRQDPGLGLRLIYFSYDVKMKEKGDIPEGYSVSREKKERFSLILESASTNQTSMYLCASSFGTEYNEQFFGPGTRLTVL.

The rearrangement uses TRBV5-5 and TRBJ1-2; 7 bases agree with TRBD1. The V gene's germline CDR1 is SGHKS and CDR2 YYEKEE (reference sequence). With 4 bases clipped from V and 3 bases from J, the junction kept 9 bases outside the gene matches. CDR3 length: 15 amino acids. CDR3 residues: CASSPLQGNHYGYTF. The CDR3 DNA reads TGTGCCAGCAGCCCGTTACAGGGGAACCACTATGGCTACACCTTC.

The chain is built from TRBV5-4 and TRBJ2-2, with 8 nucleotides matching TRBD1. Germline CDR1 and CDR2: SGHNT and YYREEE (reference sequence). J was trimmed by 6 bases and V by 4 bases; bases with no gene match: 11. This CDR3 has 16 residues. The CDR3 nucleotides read TGTGCCAGCAGCCGGACAGGGTTGGTGGGGGCCGGGGAGCTGTTTTTT. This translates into CASSRTGLVGAGELFF.

Here the CDR3 reads CASNLFPTETQYF. In nucleotides, the CDR3 is TGTGCCAGCAACCTTTTCCCGACAGAGACCCAGTACTTC. The rearrangement joins TRBV28 to TRBJ2-5; D uncertain. CDR3 length: 13 residues. CDR1 is MDHEN and CDR2 is SYDVKM in the germline V gene. The ends were cut back, 7 bases at V and 4 bases at J, with 13 bases in the middle.

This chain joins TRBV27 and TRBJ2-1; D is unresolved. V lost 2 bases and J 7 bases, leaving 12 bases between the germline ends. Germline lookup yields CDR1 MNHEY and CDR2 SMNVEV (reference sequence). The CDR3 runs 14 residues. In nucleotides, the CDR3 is TGTGCCAGCAGTTTAAATGGATGGCGAAATGAGCAGTTCTTC. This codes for CASSLNGWRNEQFF.

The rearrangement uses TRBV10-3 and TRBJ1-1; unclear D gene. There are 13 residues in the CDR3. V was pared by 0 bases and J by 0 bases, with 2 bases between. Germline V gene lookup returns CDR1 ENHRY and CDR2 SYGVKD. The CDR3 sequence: CAISESLNTEAFF. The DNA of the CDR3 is TGTGCCATCAGTGAGTCGTTGAACACTGAAGCTTTCTTT.